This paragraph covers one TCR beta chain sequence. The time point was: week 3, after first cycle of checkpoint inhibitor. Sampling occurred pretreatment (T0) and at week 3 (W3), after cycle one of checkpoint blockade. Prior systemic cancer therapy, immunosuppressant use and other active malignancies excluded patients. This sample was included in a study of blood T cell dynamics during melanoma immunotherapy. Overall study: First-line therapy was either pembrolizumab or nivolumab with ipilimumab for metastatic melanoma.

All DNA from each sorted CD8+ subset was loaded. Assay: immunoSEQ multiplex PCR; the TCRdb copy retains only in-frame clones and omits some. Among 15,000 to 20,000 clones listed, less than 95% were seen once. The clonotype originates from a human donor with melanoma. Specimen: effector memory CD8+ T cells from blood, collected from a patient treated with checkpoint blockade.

This CDR3 reads CASSIPGYYGYTF. The CDR3 region has the DNA TGTGCCAGTAGTATCCCAGGGTACTATGGCTACACCTTC. This sequence joins TRBV19 and TRBJ1-2, with D possibly TRBD1 on 5 matching bases. With 3 bases removed from V and 3 bases from J, the gap between germline ends came to 8 bases. This CDR3 has 13 amino acids. Per germline, CDR1 LNHDA and CDR2 SQIVND (reference sequence). Full variable domain (outside the CDR3, taken from reference TRBV19 and TRBJ1-2): DGGITQSPKYLFRKEGQNVTLSCEQNLNHDAMYWYRQDPGQGLRLIYYSQIVNDFQKGDIAEGYSVSREKKESFPLTVTSAQKNPTAFYLCASSIPGYYGYTFGSGTRLTVV.